This TCR beta chain was profiled in a study of T-cell reconstitution after alpha-beta-depleted transplantation in children. Whole-study findings and limits: Some patients owed their high day-60 TCRbeta diversity to surviving recipient T cells and thymic progenitors.

The table lists this clonotype with many counts. The antigen remains undetermined. As it was prepared, the TCRbeta library received unique molecular identifiers. One entry per CDR3 protein, called by TCRdb with MiXCR from the PCR reads. The data hold hundreds of thousands of distinct CDR3 sequences, with approximately 12% observed a single time. With 6 bases clipped from V and 0 bases from J, the junction kept 13 bases outside the gene matches. The CDR3 length is 17 residues. Germline V CDR1 and CDR2: DFQATT, SNEGSKA (reference sequence). The receptor was isolated from a male patient younger than 18 who had a stem cell transplant for acute myeloid leukemia, so the T cells may come from the graft donor. This material consisted of PBMCs, mostly from graft donor cells, taken 360 days after TCRalphabeta/CD19-depleted stem cell transplant. The J gene is TRBJ2-3, the V gene TRBV20-1; 9 nucleotides match TRBD2. The CDR3 DNA is TGCAGTGCCCCACCCCCTCTAGCGGGGTCTAGCACAGATACGCAGTATTTT. It specifies CSAPPPLAGSSTDTQYF.